These 31 T cell receptor beta chains originate from one sample sequenced in a study of blood T cells in healthy people across ages. The use of a sample-barcoded 5' primer and a J-beta primer mix characterized a second PCR of roughly 7 to 12 cycles. One entry per CDR3 protein results from TCRdb running MiXCR on the 5' RACE reads. The profile shows hundreds of thousands of distinct CDR3 sequences, over 20% of them singletons. Sequenced material: blood. These receptors all come from a man in his 70s in good health.

This clonotype has ten or more counts. V is TRBV13 and J is TRBJ2-7, with 10 nucleotides matching TRBD1. The CDR3 length is 14 residues. CDR1 is PRHDT and CDR2 is FYEKMQ in the germline V gene (reference sequence). V was pared by 3 bases and J by 5 bases, with 4 bases of the junction left unmatched. This CDR3 reads CASSFGQGGDEQYF. As DNA, the CDR3 is TGTGCCAGCAGCTTCGGACAGGGGGGAGACGAGCAGTACTTC. The full variable domain, its missing parts supplied by reference TRBV13 and TRBJ2-7, is AAGVIQSPRHLIKEKRETATLKCYPIPRHDTVYWYQQGPGQDPQFLISFYEKMQSDKGSIPDRFSAQQFSDYHSELNMSSLELGDSALYFCASSFGQGGDEQYFGPGTRLTVT.

This clonotype has a handful of counts. The CDR3 coding sequence is TGTGCCAGCAGTTCCGGTAGGGGCGCCCTCCACTTT. Translation gives CASSSGRGALHF. The rearrangement links TRBV6-6 to TRBJ1-6, with a tentative D call TRBD1 (5 bases). V was pared by 4 bases and J by 14 bases, with 12 bases between. Germline CDR1 is MNHNY and CDR2 is SVGAGI (reference sequence). The CDR3 sequence is 12 residues long.

In its sample, this clonotype was seen a few times. The rearrangement links TRBV20-1 to TRBJ2-3, with a possible D match to TRBD1 (6 bases). V lost 4 bases, J lost 0 bases, and 11 bases lay in between. The CDR3 spans 14 residues. The germline V gene has CDR1 DFQATT and CDR2 SNEGSKA (reference sequence). CDR3 nucleotide sequence: TGCAGTGCTAATTGGGGGACAAGCACAGATACGCAGTATTTT. It codes for CSANWGTSTDTQYF.

The V gene is TRBV6-4, the J gene TRBJ2-3; D is uncertain. V lost 1 base, J lost 3 bases, and 5 bases lay in between. The CDR3 length is 13 residues. CDR1 is MRHNA, CDR2 SNTAGT, per germline. The CDR3 here is CASSDYPTDTQYF. In nucleotides, the CDR3 is TGTGCCAGCAGTGACTATCCGACAGATACGCAGTATTTT.

Turning to this clonotype: One junction end disagrees with the germline gene, perhaps due to a read error. The chain combines TRBV7-2 with TRBJ1-4; D call uncertain. The germline gives CDR1 SGHTA, CDR2 FQGNSA. This CDR3 is 15 amino acids long. CDR3 nucleotides: TGTGCCAGCAGTTTAGAGGCCGCGACTTATGAAAAACTGTTTTTT. It translates to CASSLEAATYEKLFF.

There are a few counts of this clonotype. J is TRBJ2-5 and V is TRBV5-5, with TRBD2 as a possible D gene (5 bases). V was shortened by 0 bases and J by 9 bases, with 15 bases between the two germline ends. The CDR3 consists of 14 residues. Germline V lookup: CDR1 SGHKS, CDR2 YYEKEE (reference sequence). CDR3 nucleotide sequence: TGTGCCAGCAGCTTGGGGGTGGGCAAGGAGGCCCAGTACTTC. It specifies CASSLGVGKEAQYF. Variable domain in full (rest from reference TRBV5-5 and TRBJ2-5): DAGVTQSPTHLIKTRGQQVTLRCSPISGHKSVSWYQQVLGQGPQFIFQYYEKEERGRGNFPDRFSARQFPNYSSELNVNALLLGDSALYLCASSLGVGKEAQYFGPGTRLLVL.

The rearrangement links TRBV6-2 or TRBV6-3 to TRBJ2-1, with 12 bases matching TRBD2. Germline-derived CDR1 and CDR2 are MNHEY and SVGEGT. The CDR3 is made up of 15 amino acids. V shed 6 bases and J 5 bases; nucleotides not matched to a gene: 5. The CDR3 sequence: CASSKLAGGHNEQFF. CDR3 bases: TGTGCCAGCAGCAAACTAGCGGGAGGCCACAATGAGCAGTTCTTC.

The chain couples TRBV18 to TRBJ2-5, with TRBD2 matching 8 bases. The J call may be incorrect, as the DNA end agrees better with TRBJ2-1. Germline V gives CDR1 KGHSH, CDR2 LQKENI. CDR3 length: 16 amino acids. This CDR3 reads CASSLVPAGVADEQFF. CDR3 coding DNA: TGTGCCAGCTCACTGGTGCCAGCGGGAGTGGCAGATGAGCAGTTCTTC.

To note about this clonotype: A junction boundary mismatches the germline segment, possibly from a read error. This chain links TRBV7-2 with TRBJ2-7, with 10 nucleotides matching TRBD1. Germline CDR1 reads SGHTA; CDR2 reads FQGNSA. The CDR3 runs to 13 residues. CDR3 sequence: CASSLDRGYEQCF. The CDR3 DNA sequence: TGTGCCAGCAGCTTGGACAGGGGGTACGAGCAGTGCTTC.

In its sample, this clonotype was seen a few times. The rearrangement uses TRBV18 and TRBJ2-5; D possibly corresponds to TRBD1 (6 bases). The J call may be mistaken, given a closer DNA end match to TRBJ2-1. In germline, CDR1 is KGHSH, CDR2 LQKENI. The CDR3 runs to 14 residues. The CDR3 DNA reads as TGTGCCAGCTCACCGGGACACCCTGAGGGGGTGCAGTTCTTC. Its protein product is CASSPGHPEGVQFF.

The CDR3 spells CSARDSYGGSLNEKLFF. The CDR3 region has the DNA TGCAGTGCTAGAGATTCATACGGGGGGAGTTTAAATGAAAAACTGTTTTTT. The chain has TRBV20-1 and TRBJ1-4; TRBD1 is a possible D gene (5 bases). The germline V gene has CDR1 DFQATT and CDR2 SNEGSKA (reference sequence). V gave up 0 bases and J gave up 5 bases, with 19 bases separating them. This CDR3 spans 17 amino acids.

V usage is TRBV10-3 and J usage is TRBJ2-5; 7 nucleotides line up with TRBD2. CDR3 length: 13 amino acids. Germline CDR1 ENHRY, CDR2 SYGVKD. J gave up 4 bases and V 4 bases, and 3 bases lay outside the gene matches. Here the CDR3 reads CAISGGGPETQYF. DNA for the CDR3: TGTGCCATCAGTGGGGGAGGGCCAGAGACCCAGTACTTC.

This clonotype has only a few counts. The chain links TRBV18 to TRBJ2-7, with 9 bases matching TRBD2. Germline V gives CDR1 KGHSH, CDR2 LQKENI. V trimming: 0 bases; J trimming: 4 bases; junction bases outside the gene matches: 10. This CDR3 spans 17 amino acids. CDR3 sequence: CASSPPGTRTSAYEQYF. In DNA form, the CDR3 reads TGTGCCAGCTCACCACCGGGAACCCGGACTAGCGCATACGAGCAGTACTTC. The full variable domain, rest sourced from reference TRBV18 and TRBJ2-7, is NAGVMQNPRHLVRRRGQEARLRCSPMKGHSHVYWYRQLPEEGLKFMVYLQKENIIDESGMPKERFSAEFPKEGPSILRIQQVVRGDSAAYFCASSPPGTRTSAYEQYFGPGTRLTVT.

This chain links TRBV7-2 with TRBJ1-5, with D perhaps TRBD1 (6 bases). The germline CDR1 and CDR2 sequences are SGHTA and FQGNSA. CDR3 size: 16 residues. V lost 1 base to trimming and J lost 2 bases, with 12 bases between them. The CDR3 reads CASSLEGGAGNQPQHF. The CDR3, as DNA: TGTGCCAGCAGCTTAGAGGGGGGCGCGGGCAATCAGCCCCAGCATTTT.

The chain links TRBV20-1 to TRBJ2-5, with 7 bases lining up with TRBD2. The CDR3 spans 15 residues. Germline values: CDR1 DFQATT, CDR2 SNEGSKA (reference sequence). The trim removed 1 base at V and 7 bases at J, leaving 12 bases unmatched. CDR3 coding DNA: TGCAGTGCTAGAGGACTAGCCATCCTAGAGGTGACCCAGTACTTC. Protein product: CSARGLAILEVTQYF.

This sequence joins TRBV5-1 and TRBJ2-3; either TRBD1 or TRBD2 may fit D (5 bases each). Per germline, CDR1 SGHRS and CDR2 YFSETQ. This CDR3 has 14 amino acids. Trimming shortened V by 3 bases and J by 4 bases, and 12 bases separated the two germline ends. The CDR3 DNA follows: TGCGCCAGCAGCTCGGGACCAAGGGCAGATACGCAGTATTTT. It codes for CASSSGPRADTQYF.

V is TRBV7-9 and J is TRBJ2-5; maybe TRBD2 (6 bases). The CDR3 has 14 amino acids. The V end was cut by 5 bases, the J end by 2 bases, with 12 bases between. CDR1 is SEHNR and CDR2 is FQNEAQ in the germline V gene (reference sequence). The CDR3 sequence: CASSPAGIQETQYF. CDR3 bases: TGTGCCAGCAGCCCCGCGGGGATTCAAGAGACCCAGTACTTC.

The CDR3 protein is CAISEGNSPLHF. The CDR3 DNA sequence: TGTGCCATCAGTGAAGGCAATTCACCCCTCCACTTT. The V gene is TRBV10-3, the J gene TRBJ1-6; D ambiguous. In germline, CDR1 is ENHRY, CDR2 SYGVKD. CDR3 size: 12 residues. V was pared by 3 bases and J by 7 bases, with 4 bases between.

This clonotype has more than one count but fewer than ten. This chain connects TRBV5-1 to TRBJ1-1; possibly TRBD1 for D (5 bases). The germline V gene encodes CDR1 SGHRS and CDR2 YFSETQ. CDR3 size: 16 residues. The germline V and J ends were trimmed by 0 bases and 0 bases, with 12 bases remaining between them. This CDR3 is CASSLETGTVNTEAFF. The CDR3 DNA reads TGCGCCAGCAGCTTGGAGACCGGGACTGTGAACACTGAAGCTTTCTTT.

This clonotype has more than one count but fewer than ten. The V call is TRBV20-1, the J call TRBJ2-7; D is perhaps TRBD1 (5 bases). V dropped 2 bases and J dropped 5 bases, with 13 bases sitting between them. This CDR3 contains 13 residues. The germline CDR1 and CDR2 sequences are DFQATT and SNEGSKA (reference sequence). CDR3 region: CSARLPGYDEQYF. CDR3 coding DNA: TGCAGTGCTAGATTGCCAGGGTACGACGAGCAGTACTTC.

This chain links TRBV29-1 with TRBJ1-1, with D hard to call. This CDR3 contains 13 residues. The germline V and J ends were trimmed by 3 bases and 1 base, with 9 bases remaining between them. Germline V CDR1 and CDR2: SQVTM, ANQGSEA. CDR3 bases: TGCAGCGTTGAGTACGCCGGGAACACTGAAGCTTTCTTT. Translation gives CSVEYAGNTEAFF. The full variable domain, with the rest looked up from reference TRBV29-1 and TRBJ1-1, is SAVISQKPSRDICQRGTSLTIQCQVDSQVTMMFWYRQQPGQSLTLIATANQGSEATYESGFVIDKFPISRPNLTFSTLTVSNMSPEDSSIYLCSVEYAGNTEAFFGQGTRLTVV.

V is TRBV30 and J is TRBJ2-7; TRBD1 aligns across 7 bases. Germline-derived CDR1 and CDR2 are GTSNPN and SVGIG (reference sequence). The CDR3 is made up of 12 amino acids. Losses at the gene ends were 2 bases for V and 7 bases for J; bases not matched to a gene: 5. CDR3 in DNA: TGTGCCTGGAGTACAACAGGGGTTGAGCAGTACTTC. This encodes CAWSTTGVEQYF.

This clonotype was detected a few times. This rearrangement joins TRBV7-2 to TRBJ2-5; 8 bases are a match to TRBD1. CDR1 is SGHTA and CDR2 is FQGNSA in the germline V gene. Germline trimming cut 1 base from V and 5 bases from J; bases unmatched to any gene: 3. CDR3 length equals 14 residues. CDR3 loop: CASSLETGEETQYF. In DNA form, the CDR3 reads TGTGCCAGCAGCTTAGAGACAGGGGAGGAGACCCAGTACTTC. The full variable domain, completed using reference TRBV7-2 and TRBJ2-5, is GAGVSQSPSNKVTEKGKDVELRCDPISGHTALYWYRQSLGQGLEFLIYFQGNSAPDKSGLPSDRFSAERTGGSVSTLTIQRTQQEDSAVYLCASSLETGEETQYFGPGTRLLVL.

This clonotype was counted a few times. The chain couples TRBV7-9 to TRBJ2-1; 8 bases agree with TRBD2. CDR3 length: 17 amino acids. Germline V CDR1 and CDR2: SEHNR, FQNEAQ (reference sequence). V lost 10 bases, J lost 1 base, and 15 bases stayed unmatched. The CDR3 region is CAIQVQGRGRSYNEQFF. The CDR3, as DNA: TGTGCCATTCAAGTCCAGGGGCGCGGGAGGTCCTACAATGAGCAGTTCTTC.

This clonotype has at least ten counts. The chain has TRBV10-3 and TRBJ1-5, with D maybe TRBD1 (6 bases). There are 14 residues in the CDR3. Germline CDR1 reads ENHRY; CDR2 reads SYGVKD. Between the trimmed V and J ends, which lost 5 bases and 5 bases, there was a span of 13 bases. Here the CDR3 reads CAISIQGGDQPQHF. The CDR3 DNA is TGTGCCATCAGTATACAGGGAGGGGATCAGCCCCAGCATTTT.

This clonotype was detected only a few times. The genes are TRBV10-3 and TRBJ2-5; a possible D gene is TRBD2 (6 bases). The V gene lost 4 bases and the J gene lost 3 bases, with 12 bases spanning the gap. This CDR3 spans 14 amino acids. The germline CDR1 and CDR2 sequences are ENHRY and SYGVKD. CDR3 coding DNA: TGTGCCATCAGTGGCGGGACTCGGGAAGAGACCCAGTACTTC. Protein product: CAISGGTREETQYF.

The chain couples TRBV7-2 to TRBJ2-1, with D perhaps being TRBD1 or TRBD2 (5 bases each). This CDR3 comprises 15 residues. CDR1 and CDR2 from the germline V gene are SGHTA and FQGNSA. V lost 5 bases and J 2 bases, leaving 13 bases between the germline ends. The CDR3 DNA follows: TGTGCCAGCAGCCGGGGACCGAATACCTACAATGAGCAGTTCTTC. It yields the protein CASSRGPNTYNEQFF.

This clonotype showed up many times. The genes are TRBV20-1 and TRBJ2-7; D not resolved. Trimming pared 0 bases from V and 1 base from J, leaving 10 bases between. Per the germline V gene, CDR1 is DFQATT and CDR2 is SNEGSKA (reference sequence). CDR3 length: 14 residues. CDR3 nucleotide sequence: TGCAGTGCTAGAGATCGATACACTTCCTACGAGCAGTACTTC. Translated: CSARDRYTSYEQYF.

This clonotype occurred a few times. Germline and junction disagree at one end, which may indicate a read error. The CDR3 nucleotides are TGTGTCAGCAGCGTAGGACCAGAAGACCAAGAGACCCAGTACTTC. Protein sequence: CVSSVGPEDQETQYF. The V and J genes are TRBV9 and TRBJ2-5; D gene uncertain. The V gene's germline CDR1 is SGDLS and CDR2 YYNGEE. The CDR3 is 15 residues long.

This clonotype was counted a few times. This rearrangement joins TRBV4-3 to TRBJ2-7, with D tentatively TRBD2 (7 bases). This CDR3 comprises 15 residues. V was pared by 0 bases and J by 3 bases, with 12 bases between. Looked up from germline, CDR1 is LGHNA and CDR2 is YSLEER. The CDR3 region is CASSQEQGTNYEQYF. The CDR3 coding sequence is TGCGCCAGCAGCCAAGAGCAGGGGACTAACTACGAGCAGTACTTC.

The chain employs TRBV7-2 and TRBJ2-7; 11 nucleotides line up with TRBD1. Trimming removed 0 bases from V and 4 bases from J; junction bases left unmatched: 14. Germline CDR1 reads SGHTA; CDR2 reads FQGNSA. This CDR3 spans 19 amino acids. CDR3 protein: CASSLAKLEDRGLYYEQYF. CDR3 DNA sequence: TGTGCCAGCAGCTTAGCGAAGTTAGAGGACAGGGGGCTGTATTACGAGCAGTACTTC.